This is a list of T cell receptor beta chains from one sample in a study of regulatory T cells in long-lasting Graves disease. TCRdb re-called the multiplex PCR reads through MiXCR, storing one row per CDR3 protein. The table has hundreds of thousands of distinct CDR3 sequences, 15% seen once. The material sequenced was peripheral blood mononuclear cells (PBMCs), taken at new diagnosis, from a patient treated with antithyroid drugs. The receptors stem from a female donor with Graves disease. The CDR3 runs from the conserved cysteine through the conserved F or W. Each record gives: V gene, D gene, clone size, J gene, CDR3 DNA, CDR3 protein. A D gene is named only where the DNA matches it firmly. The size entry is marked missing in some rows and otherwise reads once, few, many or a size class.

TRBV11-2	TRBD2	NA	TRBJ2-1	TGTGCCAGCAGCGGGCCTAGCGGGATCGGTATCTTC	CASSGPSGIGIF
TRBV4-3	TRBD1	many	TRBJ2-1	TGCGCCAGCAGCCAAGGGACAGGGGCCCCCCCCTACAATGAGCAGTTCTTC	CASSQGTGAPPYNEQFF
TRBV6-2/TRBV6-3	TRBD1	many	TRBJ1-5	TGTGCCAGCAGCCAAACTCTGGGACAGCCCGCCCAGCATTTT	CASSQTLGQPAQHF
TRBV2	NA	many	TRBJ1-6	TGTGCCAGCAGTAACAGGGTGACTGGTAATTCACCCCTCCACTTT	CASSNRVTGNSPLHF
TRBV6-1	NA	many	TRBJ2-3	TGTGCCAGCAGCCACAGGGGGATAGCGGGATACACAGATACGCAGTATTTT	CASSHRGIAGYTDTQYF
TRBV20-1	NA	many	TRBJ2-1	TGCAGTGCTAGGAGGGGTACCACCTACAATGAGCAGTTCTTC	CSARRGTTYNEQFF
TRBV5-1	NA	many	TRBJ1-1	TGCGCCAGCAGTGAACGGATAGGCAGTTTGAACACTGAAGCTTTCTTT	CASSERIGSLNTEAFF
TRBV12-3/TRBV12-4	NA	NA	TRBJ2-4	TGTGCCAGCAGCACTGACAAACTAGCCAAAAACATTCAGTACTTC	CASSTDKLAKNIQYF
TRBV10-3	NA	many	TRBJ1-1	TGTGCCATCAGCAAGACAAGTTGGGGCACTGAAGCTTTCTTT	CAISKTSWGTEAFF
TRBV5-1	TRBD2	many	TRBJ2-7	TGCGCCAGCAGCTTGGCTCAGACTAGCGGAATCTACGAGCAGTACTTC	CASSLAQTSGIYEQYF
TRBV5-1	NA	many	TRBJ2-1	TGCGCCAGCAGCTTGGCCCTCCGCGGGGTGATCAATGAGCAGTTCTTC	CASSLALRGVINEQFF